These 11 T cell receptor beta chains were sequenced from one sample in a study of CD8 T cells in Susac syndrome. Random hexamers served to reverse transcribe about 0.45 to 1 ug RNA. TCRdb called the immunoSEQ multiplex PCR reads again in MiXCR, with one record for every CDR3 protein. This sample yields 210,000 or so distinct CDR3 sequences, of which around nine tenths are seen a single time; about 0.15% belongs to the top ten. The specimen was CD8+ T cells from PBMCs. These receptors came from a human donor with multiple sclerosis.

The rearrangement links TRBV13 to TRBJ2-1; possibly TRBD2 for D (6 bases). The length of the CDR3 is 15 residues. Trimming stripped 5 bases from V and 8 bases from J, with 19 bases between. Germline V gene lookup returns CDR1 PRHDT and CDR2 FYEKMQ (reference sequence). The CDR3 DNA follows: TGTGCCAGCAGCCTGGGAGCGGGCCCCCTCCATGAGCAGTTCTTC. Its translation: CASSLGAGPLHEQFF.

The V and J genes are TRBV4-3 and TRBJ1-2; perhaps TRBD1 as D (6 bases). There are 15 residues in the CDR3. Trimming removed 0 bases from V and 4 bases from J, with 12 bases in between. Germline V gives CDR1 LGHNA, CDR2 YSLEER. The CDR3 coding sequence is TGCGCCAGCAGCCAAGAGGGGGGGGCCTTCTATGGCTACACCTTC. It is translated as CASSQEGGAFYGYTF.

The chain carries TRBV7-8 and TRBJ2-1; no definite D call. The CDR3 spans 13 residues. The ends were cut back, 3 bases at V and 10 bases at J, with 13 bases in the middle. Per the germline V gene, CDR1 is SGHVS and CDR2 is FQNEAQ. CDR3 protein: CASSFFGRIEQFF. DNA of the CDR3: TGTGCCAGCAGCTTCTTCGGGCGAATAGAGCAGTTCTTC.

The chain couples TRBV4-1 to TRBJ1-2, with unresolved D. V was pared by 0 bases and J by 7 bases, with 21 bases between. In germline, CDR1 is MGHRA, CDR2 YSYEKL. CDR3 length: 17 amino acids. CDR3: CASSQDPRISWAGGYTF. The CDR3 coding sequence is TGCGCCAGCAGCCAAGATCCCCGAATAAGCTGGGCGGGTGGCTACACCTTC.

The rearrangement uses TRBV2 and TRBJ1-1, with D hard to call. The V and J ends lost 4 bases and 1 base respectively, with 7 bases between them. The CDR3 runs 13 residues. Germline-derived CDR1 and CDR2 are SNHLY and FYNNEI. The CDR3 sequence is CASSAVGNTEAFF. CDR3 coding DNA: TGTGCCAGCAGTGCTGTGGGGAACACTGAAGCTTTCTTT.

This rearrangement joins TRBV2 to TRBJ2-7; 9 bases match TRBD2. Germline V gene data show CDR1 as SNHLY and CDR2 as FYNNEI. The CDR3 runs to 14 residues. The V and J ends lost 7 bases and 7 bases, in that order; junction bases with no gene match: 11. The CDR3 here is CASKAGGLVSEQYF. CDR3 sequence (DNA): TGTGCCAGCAAAGCGGGGGGCCTCGTGTCTGAGCAGTACTTC.

V usage is TRBV7-9 and J usage is TRBJ1-3, with D uncertain. The germline CDR1 and CDR2 sequences are SEHNR and FQNEAQ (reference sequence). The V gene lost 5 bases and the J gene lost 0 bases, with 5 bases spanning the gap. This CDR3 spans 13 amino acids. The CDR3 reads CASSRISGNTIYF. The CDR3 nucleotides are TGTGCCAGCAGCCGGATCTCTGGAAACACCATATATTTT.

The CDR3 region is CASSTGEIRYGYTF. CDR3 in DNA: TGTGCCAGCAGTACAGGGGAGATTCGCTATGGCTACACCTTC. The chain has TRBV25-1 and TRBJ1-2, with TRBD1 identical over 7 bases. In germline, CDR1 is MGHDK, CDR2 SYGVNS. This CDR3 has 14 residues. V was clipped by 5 bases and J by 4 bases; unmatched bases: 7.

The gene calls are TRBV19 and TRBJ1-1; tentative D call: TRBD1 (6 bases). The V end lost 6 bases, the J end lost 8 bases, and 13 bases lay between the germline ends. Germline assignment: CDR1 LNHDA and CDR2 SQIVND (reference sequence). This CDR3 is 12 amino acids long. This chain's CDR3 is CASSLGAAEAFF. CDR3 in DNA: TGTGCCAGTAGCTTGGGGGCCGCCGAAGCTTTCTTT.

The V call is TRBV4-3, the J call TRBJ2-7; no clear D. This CDR3 comprises 15 residues. Trimming removed 0 bases at V and 4 bases at J, with 13 bases between. Germline assignment: CDR1 LGHNA and CDR2 YSLEER. CDR3 DNA: TGCGCCAGCAGCCAAGATTGGGTATACGCGTACGAGCAGTACTTC. It specifies CASSQDWVYAYEQYF.

The CDR3 protein is CASSLDPANFGDTQYF. For the CDR3, the DNA is TGTGCCAGCAGTTTAGACCCCGCGAACTTCGGGGATACGCAGTATTTT. J is TRBJ2-3 and V is TRBV12-3 or TRBV12-4; D uncertain. CDR3 length equals 16 residues. The V end lost 1 base, the J end lost 6 bases, and 17 bases lay between the germline ends.